This paragraph covers one T cell receptor (beta chain) sequence. This entry belongs to a study of shared clonotypes between healthy human individuals. Profiling relied on immunoSEQ multiplex PCR, and the TCRdb table lists in-frame clones only, not all of them. This table holds 2 million to 2.5 million clones, around 95% found once. The receptor was derived from a man aged 18 to 29 in good health. The specimen sequenced was naive CD4+ T cells sorted from blood. Subset of the sample: CD45RA+ positively selected.

Here the CDR3 DNA reads TGTGCCATCGACCCCTCGCGGACATATAATTCACCCCTCCACTTT. Translating gives CAIDPSRTYNSPLHF. The gene calls are TRBV6-1 and TRBJ1-6; possibly TRBD1 for D (5 bases). Germline values: CDR1 MNHNS, CDR2 SASEGT. The CDR3 consists of 15 residues. Trimming cost V 10 bases and J 4 bases, with 17 bases left between them.